The 5 T cell receptor gamma chains in this list originate from one sample, sequenced in a study of γδ T cells in repeated Plasmodium falciparum infection. Vgamma9/Vdelta2+ and Vdelta2-negative gammadelta T cells were flow-sorted from PBMC for bulk sequencing. TCRdb redid clone calling on the multiplex PCR reads using CATT. The table lists about 30,000 gamma-chain clones, 1.4% of them singletons. The specimen sequenced was gamma-delta T cells from blood. These receptors came from a pool of human donors (malaria-infected and uninfected, not separated).

This clone was observed a few times. The TCRdb record carries a much larger clone's protein, which differs from this DNA's translation at residue 2; a read error is the likely cause, and the protein listed here is the DNA translation. V and J are TRGV4 and TRGJ1 or TRGJ2. No J segment appears in TCRdb, so it was assigned here by matching the sequence to germline. The CDR3 runs to 12 residues. Germline-derived CDR1 and CDR2 are EGSTGY and YDSYTSSV. The CDR3, as DNA: TGTACCACCTGGGATGTCGCCCTTAAGAAACTCTTT. This codes for CTTWDVALKKLF.

This clone was detected many times. A read error likely explains this, since a far larger clone differs by one base. The sample has other DNA sequences that encode this CDR3 too. CDR3 loop: CALWELPPFYYKKLF. The CDR3 coding sequence is TGTGCCTTGTGGGAGCTCCCCCCATTTTATTATAAGAAACTCTTT. The chain has TRGV9 and TRGJ1 or TRGJ2. CDR3 length: 15 residues. Per germline, CDR1 GITISATS and CDR2 ISYDGTV (reference sequence). V dropped 3 bases and J dropped 3; count of bases not matched to a gene: 11.

On this clone itself: The TCRdb record carries a much larger clone's protein, which differs from this DNA's translation at residue 10; a read error is the likely cause, and the protein listed here is the DNA translation. The chain combines TRGV3 with TRGJ1 or TRGJ2. The CDR3 has 13 residues. Losses at the gene ends were 3 bases for V and 13 bases for J; bases not matched to a gene: 15. Per the germline V gene, CDR1 is VTNTFY and CDR2 is YDVSTARD (reference sequence). The CDR3 loop reads CATWDRPMIKKLF. As DNA, the CDR3 is TGTGCCACCTGGGACCGGCCGATGATAAAAAAACTCTTT.

Concerning this clone itself: TCRdb's entry gives the protein of a much larger clone, which mismatches this DNA's translation at residue 4, likely from a read error; the protein reported here is translated from the DNA. J is TRGJ1 or TRGJ2 and V is TRGV8. The J gene was missing in TCRdb and was found by matching the end of the DNA to germline. The CDR3 is 11 residues long. V was pared by 9 bases and J by 10 bases, with 12 bases of the junction left unmatched. The germline V gene has CDR1 VENAVY and CDR2 YDSYNSRV. For the CDR3, the DNA is TGTGCCACCGGGGGCCGAACGAAGAAACTCTTT. It codes for CATGGRTKKLF.

This clone was observed at least ten times. It differs at one base from a far larger clone, so likely a read error. The same CDR3 is also encoded by other DNA sequences in this sample. The chain uses TRGV9 and TRGJ1 or TRGJ2. The J gene comes from matching the DNA to germline here; TCRdb lacks it. The V gene's germline CDR1 is GITISATS and CDR2 ISYDGTV (reference sequence). This CDR3 region has 16 residues. The CDR3 sequence: CALWEPRTRAYYKKLF. Written as DNA, the CDR3 is TGCGCCTTGTGGGAGCCGCGGACCAGGGCTTATTATAAGAAACTCTTT.